Presented here are 23 T cell receptor beta chains from one specimen sequenced in a study of beta chain features in type 1 diabetes (dated by TCRdb to the late 2010s). The full study reports these points: A moderate but significant shortening of TCRB CDR3 length was observed in type 1 diabetes patients in all four CD4+ subsets.

The receptor library was made with the immunoSEQ multiplex PCR assay. All of the isolated RNA was reverse transcribed with the High Capacity cDNA Reverse Transcription Kit, so expressed TCRB transcripts were sequenced. As stored in TCRdb, this immuneACCESS dataset retains in-frame rearrangements with V and J assigned. A fraction of the clones does not appear; measured against another copy, unresolved V genes explain less than half of the discrepancy, and the remainder lacks a known reason. This sample gives hundreds of thousands of clones in total; about an eighth of them show up just once. The leading ten clones occupy approximately 0.039% of the sample. These receptors lack a known antigen. Specimen: naive CD4+ T cells from blood. Explained via the paper, the cell subset or site label denotes: true naive CD4+ T cells. These receptors were taken from a man between 18 and 35 years old with type 1 diabetes.

About this clone itself: Additional DNA sequences in this sample encode the identical CDR3. The V call is TRBV9, the J call TRBJ2-6; either TRBD1 or TRBD2 may fit D (6 bases each). Germline-derived CDR1 and CDR2 are SGDLS and YYNGEE. There are 16 residues in the CDR3. Trimming took off 0 bases at V and 4 bases at J, with 11 bases between the two ends. CDR3 DNA: TGTGCCAGCAGCGTAGAGGGGGGCTCAGGGGCCAACGTCCTGACTTTC. Its protein product is CASSVEGGSGANVLTF.

The V gene is TRBV14, the J gene TRBJ2-7; either TRBD1 or TRBD2 may supply D (5 bases each). CDR1 and CDR2 from the germline V gene are SGHDN and FVKESK. The CDR3 totals 13 residues. V was cut by 5 bases and J by 3 bases, with 11 bases left in between. The CDR3 DNA sequence: TGTGCCAGCAGCTGGGACGGCTACTACGAGCAGTACTTC. Protein product: CASSWDGYYEQYF.

The table lists this clone with many counts. The chain has TRBV10-3 and TRBJ2-3; D not resolved. The germline CDR1 and CDR2 sequences are ENHRY and SYGVKD. The CDR3 has 11 residues. The V end was cut by 6 bases, the J end by 1 base, with 2 bases between. CDR3 residues: CAIRGTDTQYF. CDR3 nucleotide sequence: TGTGCCATCAGAGGCACAGATACGCAGTATTTT.

The chain links TRBV30 to TRBJ1-2; D remains unclear. The CDR3 sequence is 11 residues long. The germline CDR1 and CDR2 sequences are GTSNPN and SVGIG (reference sequence). V lost 1 base, J lost 8 bases, and 8 bases lay in between. The CDR3 sequence is CAWSAAGGYTF. The DNA of the CDR3 is TGTGCCTGGAGTGCGGCGGGAGGCTACACCTTC.

This chain joins TRBV2 and TRBJ2-2; D gene ambiguous. The CDR3 has 14 amino acids. Germline V CDR1 and CDR2: SNHLY, FYNNEI. With 5 bases removed from V and 6 bases from J, the gap between germline ends came to 13 bases. CDR3 sequence (DNA): TGTGCCAGCAGTCTGACCCTCAGCGCCGGGGAGCTGTTTTTT. Encoded protein: CASSLTLSAGELFF.

This clone was observed a few times. V and J are TRBV5-4 and TRBJ1-4; D remains unclear. The CDR3 is made up of 15 amino acids. Trimming removed 4 bases at V and 7 bases at J, with 17 bases between. Germline values: CDR1 SGHNT, CDR2 YYREEE (reference sequence). CDR3 protein: CASSDDRKTSEKLFF. The DNA for the CDR3 is TGTGCCAGCAGCGATGACCGGAAGACGAGTGAAAAACTGTTTTTT.

This clone was detected a few times. V is TRBV29-1 and J is TRBJ2-1; the match to TRBD2 covers 8 bases. The CDR3 loop spans 17 amino acids. Germline assignment: CDR1 SQVTM and CDR2 ANQGSEA. V lost 5 bases, J lost 0 bases, and 12 bases stayed unmatched. The CDR3 protein is CSVYRTSRPSSYNEQFF. The CDR3 bases are TGCAGCGTTTATCGGACTAGCCGCCCGAGCTCCTACAATGAGCAGTTCTTC.

The chain has TRBV7-9 and TRBJ1-1; 7 bases are a match to TRBD1. CDR1 SEHNR and CDR2 FQNEAQ come from the germline V gene (reference sequence). The V and J ends lost 5 bases and 1 base, in that order; junction bases with no gene match: 4. The CDR3 extends over 14 amino acids. CDR3 amino acids: CASSPGTANTEAFF. For the CDR3, the DNA is TGTGCCAGCAGCCCAGGGACAGCGAACACTGAAGCTTTCTTT.

The table lists this clone with a few counts. The rearrangement joins TRBV30 to TRBJ1-2, with 8 bases aligning to TRBD1. The CDR3 spans 15 residues. The V segment lost 6 bases and the J segment 4 bases; nucleotides outside the gene matches: 13. The germline V gene encodes CDR1 GTSNPN and CDR2 SVGIG (reference sequence). The CDR3 is CACLPTRQGLYGYTF. DNA for the CDR3: TGTGCCTGCTTGCCGACCAGACAGGGGCTCTATGGCTACACCTTC. The full variable domain, rest sourced from reference TRBV30 and TRBJ1-2, is SQTIHQWPATLVQPVGSPLSLECTVEGTSNPNLYWYRQAAGRGLQLLFYSVGIGQISSEVPQNLSASRPQDRQFILSSKKLLLSDSGFYLCACLPTRQGLYGYTFGSGTRLTVV.

This clone turned up a few times. The V and J genes are TRBV30 and TRBJ2-2; D unclear. Germline V CDR1 and CDR2: GTSNPN, SVGIG (reference sequence). This CDR3 spans 15 amino acids. The V end lost 1 base, the J end lost 5 bases, and 14 bases lay between the germline ends. The CDR3 DNA follows: TGTGCCTGGAGTGGCGAAAGGGTGCGAACCGGGGAGCTGTTTTTT. Protein product: CAWSGERVRTGELFF. Using reference TRBV30 and TRBJ2-2 for the parts outside the CDR3, the full variable domain is SQTIHQWPATLVQPVGSPLSLECTVEGTSNPNLYWYRQAAGRGLQLLFYSVGIGQISSEVPQNLSASRPQDRQFILSSKKLLLSDSGFYLCAWSGERVRTGELFFGEGSRLTVL.

This chain links TRBV25-1 with TRBJ2-6, with D unclear. The V end lost 4 bases, the J end lost 4 bases, and 11 bases lay between the germline ends. The germline gives CDR1 MGHDK, CDR2 SYGVNS. The CDR3 is made up of 15 amino acids. This CDR3 reads CASSALRRGANVLTF. The CDR3 DNA is TGTGCCAGCAGTGCATTACGACGGGGGGCCAACGTCCTGACTTTC.

This clone was seen just once. Additional DNA sequences in this sample encode the identical CDR3. This chain links TRBV7-2 with TRBJ1-4; 8 bases map to TRBD1. Germline V gene lookup returns CDR1 SGHTA and CDR2 FQGNSA. J was trimmed by 8 bases and V by 4 bases; bases with no gene match: 6. The CDR3 length is 14 residues. The chain's CDR3 is CASSSDRVREKLFF. CDR3 bases: TGTGCCAGCAGCTCGGACAGGGTGAGGGAAAAACTGTTTTTT.

This clone turned up a few times. The chain couples TRBV6-5 to TRBJ2-7; 7 bases map to TRBD1. The CDR3 spans 14 residues. The junction had 5 bases not matched to a gene; V was cut back by 6 bases and J by 0 bases. Germline CDR1 is MNHEY and CDR2 is SVGAGI. CDR3 residues: CASREDRNSYEQYF. In nucleotides, the CDR3 is TGTGCCAGCAGGGAGGACAGGAACTCCTACGAGCAGTACTTC.

The genes are TRBV29-1 and TRBJ2-3; no reliable D call. This CDR3 is 10 amino acids long. The V end lost 7 bases, the J end lost 5 bases, and 7 bases lay between the germline ends. Germline V gene lookup returns CDR1 SQVTM and CDR2 ANQGSEA. CDR3 coding DNA: TGCAGCGCGAGTAAAGATACGCAGTATTTT. Its protein product is CSASKDTQYF.

This clone was detected only a few times. The gene calls are TRBV6-5 and TRBJ2-7; 11 nucleotides align to TRBD2. The CDR3 sequence is 15 residues long. Germline V gene data show CDR1 as MNHEY and CDR2 as SVGAGI. J lost 6 bases, V lost 5 bases, and 9 bases had no gene match. CDR3 sequence reads: CASSIAGTSGSEQYF. The CDR3 DNA reads TGTGCCAGCAGTATAGCCGGGACTAGCGGCTCCGAGCAGTACTTC.

This clone was counted between two and nine times. This chain links TRBV4-1 with TRBJ2-7; 8 nucleotides align to TRBD2. The junction had 15 bases not matched to a gene; V was cut back by 4 bases and J by 7 bases. The V gene's germline CDR1 is MGHRA and CDR2 YSYEKL. The CDR3 length is 16 residues. This CDR3 is CASSPPYRGGRGEQYF. The CDR3 DNA sequence: TGCGCCAGCAGCCCCCCTTACCGGGGGGGGAGAGGGGAGCAGTACTTC.

This clone was detected only a few times. The V call is TRBV6-5, the J call TRBJ1-1; the match to TRBD1 covers 7 bases. The CDR3 consists of 15 residues. Germline V gives CDR1 MNHEY, CDR2 SVGAGI. J was trimmed by 2 bases and V by 6 bases; bases with no gene match: 9. The CDR3 bases are TGTGCCAGCAGCTGGGTGGGGACAGAAAACACTGAAGCTTTCTTT. Translating it yields CASSWVGTENTEAFF.

This clone occurred a few times. In the same sample, other DNA sequences code for this CDR3. The chain links TRBV29-1 to TRBJ2-7; 11 nucleotides agree with TRBD1. V trimming: 6 bases; J trimming: 2 bases; junction bases outside the gene matches: 6. The CDR3 has 14 amino acids. Per germline, CDR1 SQVTM and CDR2 ANQGSEA. The CDR3 DNA sequence: TGCAGCGTGGGGCCGGGACAGGGGGCCTACGAGCAGTACTTC. This sequence encodes CSVGPGQGAYEQYF.

This clone showed up just a few times. The sample carries other DNA sequences with the same CDR3. The rearrangement joins TRBV2 to TRBJ2-3; D ambiguous. Germline values: CDR1 SNHLY, CDR2 FYNNEI. This CDR3 has 11 residues. V was clipped by 5 bases and J by 4 bases, with 4 bases between them. CDR3 in DNA: TGTGCCAGCAGTTACTCAGATACGCAGTATTTT. Amino acid sequence: CASSYSDTQYF.

The chain couples TRBV27 to TRBJ2-3; a possible D gene is TRBD2 (5 bases). The CDR3 contains 16 residues. Trimming pared 5 bases from V and 5 bases from J, leaving 20 bases between. CDR1 MNHEY and CDR2 SMNVEV come from the germline V gene (reference sequence). CDR3 coding DNA: TGTGCCAGCAGTCTCGGACGAGCCCTACGGGGAGATACGCAGTATTTT. Its protein is CASSLGRALRGDTQYF.

The rearrangement links TRBV7-8 to TRBJ1-1, with D possibly matching TRBD1 (5 bases). V was trimmed by 1 base and J by 3 bases, leaving 15 bases between them. Germline V CDR1 and CDR2: SGHVS, FQNEAQ. The CDR3 runs 16 residues. This CDR3 reads CASSLGGRWEDTEAFF. In nucleotides, the CDR3 is TGTGCCAGCAGCTTAGGGGGACGGTGGGAGGACACTGAAGCTTTCTTT.

In regard to this clone: This specimen includes other DNA sequences encoding the same CDR3. The chain recombines TRBV30 with TRBJ1-2; D uncertain. V was cut by 1 base and J by 3 bases, with 6 bases left in between. The CDR3 spans 12 residues. Germline loops: CDR1 GTSNPN, CDR2 SVGIG (reference sequence). The CDR3 loop reads CAWSGGDYGYTF. CDR3 nucleotides: TGTGCCTGGAGTGGGGGTGACTATGGCTACACCTTC.

The chain links TRBV5-1 to TRBJ2-1, with unresolved D. V gave up 4 bases and J gave up 4 bases, with 9 bases separating them. The CDR3 is 13 amino acids. The germline V gene encodes CDR1 SGHRS and CDR2 YFSETQ. The CDR3 region is CASSVGSYNEQFF. CDR3 DNA sequence: TGCGCCAGCAGCGTCGGGTCTTACAATGAGCAGTTCTTC.